A single sample gave rise to the 24 T cell receptor beta chains below, sequenced in a study of blood T cells in healthy people across ages. A J-beta primer mix and a sample-barcoded 5' primer were used in a second PCR of roughly 7 to 12 cycles. TCRdb re-analysed the 5' RACE reads in MiXCR, keeping a single row per CDR3 protein. The sample lists around 970,000 distinct CDR3 sequences; approximately 50% were seen once. Sequencing was done on a sample of blood. Every receptor here comes from a woman aged 55-70 years in good health.

This clonotype was counted a few times. This rearrangement joins TRBV28 to TRBJ2-7, with 13 nucleotides matching TRBD2. Losses at the gene ends were 6 bases for V and 2 bases for J; bases not matched to a gene: 16. The CDR3 spans 19 residues. Germline V gene lookup returns CDR1 MDHEN and CDR2 SYDVKM. The CDR3 sequence: CASSQHRRLTSGRAYEQYF. The CDR3 DNA follows: TGTGCCAGCAGCCAACATCGTAGGCTAACTAGCGGGAGGGCCTACGAGCAGTACTTC.

The chain couples TRBV5-1 to TRBJ2-7; a possible D gene is TRBD2 (6 bases). Trimming removed 3 bases at V and 3 bases at J, with 13 bases between. The CDR3 runs to 14 residues. Germline CDR1 is SGHRS and CDR2 is YFSETQ. The chain's CDR3 is CASSWRAGGYEQYF. In DNA, the CDR3 is TGCGCCAGCAGCTGGAGGGCTGGGGGCTACGAGCAGTACTTC.

The genes are TRBV9 and TRBJ2-1; TRBD1 or TRBD2 may be the D gene (6 bases each). Looked up from germline, CDR1 is SGDLS and CDR2 is YYNGEE. CDR3 length: 17 residues. V was clipped by 0 bases and J by 9 bases, with 22 bases between them. CDR3 sequence (DNA): TGTGCCAGCAGCGTAGGGGGGGACGGGGTTAGGGGGAGTGAGCAGTTCTTC. It translates to CASSVGGDGVRGSEQFF.

V usage is TRBV5-6 and J usage is TRBJ2-3, with D perhaps matching TRBD2 (6 bases). The germline V gene encodes CDR1 SGHDT and CDR2 YYEEEE. V was cut by 3 bases and J by 10 bases, with 18 bases left in between. CDR3 length equals 14 residues. CDR3 DNA sequence: TGTGCCAGCAGCTCCGACGGGAGAGGCAGGGCGCAGTATTTT. This sequence encodes CASSSDGRGRAQYF.

This rearrangement joins TRBV29-1 to TRBJ2-1, with 10 nucleotides matching TRBD1. Per germline, CDR1 SQVTM and CDR2 ANQGSEA. Trimming cost V 7 bases and J 3 bases; bases outside gene matches: 6. The CDR3 has 14 residues. The CDR3 DNA is TGCAGCGCTGAGGACAGGGGGGACTACAATGAGCAGTTCTTC. Its translation: CSAEDRGDYNEQFF.

V is TRBV6-6 and J is TRBJ2-1; D uncertain. The CDR3 is 13 residues long. V lost 5 bases to trimming and J lost 7 bases, with 12 bases between them. Germline CDR1 is MNHNY and CDR2 is SVGAGI (reference sequence). The CDR3 nucleotides read TGTGCCAGCAGTACCGCCTCGCGGAATGAGCAGTTCTTC. Protein product: CASSTASRNEQFF.

The rearrangement joins TRBV6-1 to TRBJ2-3, with TRBD1 identical over 7 bases. The CDR3 spans 14 residues. V shed 8 bases, J shed 4 bases, and the junction held 9 bases outside the gene matches. The germline V gene encodes CDR1 MNHNS and CDR2 SASEGT. The DNA of the CDR3 is TGTGCCAGCGCGCCGGGACAGTTCTCAGATACGCAGTATTTT. It yields the protein CASAPGQFSDTQYF.

The gene calls are TRBV12-3 or TRBV12-4 and TRBJ2-2; D gene uncertain. Trimming took off 5 bases at V and 0 bases at J, with 10 bases between the two ends. This CDR3 contains 15 residues. DNA for the CDR3: TGTGCCAGCAGTCCACCGTTCGCGAACACCGGGGAGCTGTTTTTT. This sequence encodes CASSPPFANTGELFF.

This chain connects TRBV28 to TRBJ2-1; possibly TRBD1 for D (6 bases). Germline values: CDR1 MDHEN, CDR2 SYDVKM. CDR3 size: 14 residues. Trimming left V 6 bases short and J 6 bases short, with 15 bases between. The CDR3 is CASRRRRQANEQFF. The CDR3 DNA reads TGTGCCAGCAGACGTCGTCGACAGGCCAATGAGCAGTTCTTC.

This rearrangement joins TRBV5-4 to TRBJ2-4; 8 bases are shared with TRBD2. Matching the DNA end better, TRBJ2-7 makes the J call doubtful. Germline CDR1 is SGHNT and CDR2 is YYREEE (reference sequence). The CDR3 consists of 13 residues. DNA for the CDR3: TGTGCCAGCTGTCTAGCGGGTTCCTACGAGCAGTACTTC. Its translation is CASCLAGSYEQYF.

V gene TRBV2 combines with J gene TRBJ2-7; unclear D gene. Germline V CDR1 and CDR2: SNHLY, FYNNEI. Trimming pared 4 bases from V and 2 bases from J, leaving 15 bases between. CDR3 length: 15 amino acids. CDR3: CASSGGRAHTYEQYF. DNA of the CDR3: TGTGCCAGCAGTGGCGGCCGGGCCCACACCTACGAGCAGTACTTC.

J is TRBJ2-7 and V is TRBV20-1; D not resolved. V lost 2 bases to trimming and J lost 6 bases, with 11 bases between them. The CDR3 spans 12 residues. Germline CDR1 DFQATT, CDR2 SNEGSKA (reference sequence). The CDR3 region has the DNA TGCAGTGCTAGACTGGACCTTCTCGAGCAGTACTTC. Amino acid sequence: CSARLDLLEQYF.

The J gene is TRBJ2-5, the V gene TRBV12-5, with D possibly being TRBD2 (6 bases). Germline CDR1 and CDR2: LGHNT and FRNRAP. Trimming left V 1 base short and J 1 base short, with 10 bases between. The CDR3 runs to 15 residues. CDR3 loop: CASGLGGDAQETQYF. CDR3 DNA: TGTGCTAGTGGTTTGGGGGGGGATGCCCAAGAGACCCAGTACTTC.

There are a few counts of this clonotype. The V gene is TRBV27, the J gene TRBJ2-5; a weak D match, TRBD2 (6 bases). CDR1 is MNHEY and CDR2 is SMNVEV in the germline V gene (reference sequence). The CDR3 contains 14 residues. Between the trimmed V and J ends, which lost 5 bases and 4 bases, there was a span of 14 bases. CDR3 in DNA: TGTGCCAGCAGTCAAGCTTCGCGGGGAGAGACCCAGTACTTC. It codes for CASSQASRGETQYF.

This clonotype came up many times. V and J are TRBV9 and TRBJ2-5; either TRBD1 or TRBD2 may supply D (5 bases each). The CDR3 sequence is 15 residues long. Germline assignment: CDR1 SGDLS and CDR2 YYNGEE. Trimming cost V 2 bases and J 1 base, with 12 bases left between them. In DNA, the CDR3 is TGTGCCAGCAGCGTGGTTACGGGACCCCAAGAGACCCAGTACTTC. Its protein product is CASSVVTGPQETQYF.

This clonotype has only a few counts. The chain links TRBV6-2 or TRBV6-3 to TRBJ2-5; the match to TRBD1 covers 8 bases. Germline loops: CDR1 MNHEY, CDR2 SVGEGT. The CDR3 sequence is 15 residues long. V shed 2 bases, J shed 11 bases, and the junction held 13 bases outside the gene matches. Written as DNA, the CDR3 is TGTGCCAGCAGTTACCCGCTCAGGGGGCAGAGAGAGCAGTACTTC. It specifies CASSYPLRGQREQYF.

The table lists this clonotype with a few counts. The V and J genes are TRBV20-1 and TRBJ2-3; 10 nucleotides align to TRBD2. This CDR3 region has 15 residues. The junction had 5 bases not matched to a gene; V was cut back by 5 bases and J by 0 bases. Germline V gene lookup returns CDR1 DFQATT and CDR2 SNEGSKA (reference sequence). CDR3: CSARGLAESTDTQYF. The DNA of the CDR3 is TGCAGTGCTCGCGGACTAGCGGAGAGCACAGATACGCAGTATTTT.

Only a few counts were recorded for this clonotype. The gene calls are TRBV7-2 and TRBJ2-3; unclear D gene. Germline-derived CDR1 and CDR2 are SGHTA and FQGNSA. The CDR3 sequence is 12 residues long. The germline V and J ends were trimmed by 4 bases and 8 bases, with 10 bases remaining between them. CDR3 nucleotide sequence: TGTGCCAGCAGCTCTCCTGCACTTACGCAGTATTTT. Its translation is CASSSPALTQYF.

This clonotype has more than one count but fewer than ten. The chain couples TRBV27 to TRBJ2-7; a weak D match, TRBD2 (5 bases). The V gene's germline CDR1 is MNHEY and CDR2 SMNVEV (reference sequence). V lost 8 bases and J 4 bases, leaving 15 bases between the germline ends. The CDR3 is made up of 13 amino acids. The CDR3 here is CASAHQSGYEQYF. The CDR3 DNA reads TGTGCCAGCGCCCACCAGAGCGGATACGAGCAGTACTTC.

The sample holds many counts of this clonotype. V usage is TRBV7-9 and J usage is TRBJ2-3, with 11 bases that match TRBD2. The CDR3 is made up of 15 amino acids. V was pared by 3 bases and J by 7 bases, with 6 bases of the junction left unmatched. Germline V CDR1 and CDR2: SEHNR, FQNEAQ (reference sequence). CDR3 sequence reads: CASSFPGLAENTQYF. In DNA, the CDR3 is TGTGCCAGCAGCTTCCCGGGACTAGCGGAGAATACGCAGTATTTT.

This chain joins TRBV20-1 and TRBJ2-3; tentative D call: TRBD2 (5 bases). CDR1 is DFQATT, CDR2 SNEGSKA, per germline (reference sequence). This CDR3 has 13 residues. V gave up 3 bases and J gave up 6 bases, with 13 bases separating them. The DNA for the CDR3 is TGCAGTGCTAGTGACGGTTGGAGGGATACGCAGTATTTT. It encodes CSASDGWRDTQYF.

This clonotype was seen a few times. V gene TRBV4-3 combines with J gene TRBJ2-4, with unresolved D. The V end was cut by 5 bases, the J end by 7 bases, with 12 bases between. Germline V gene lookup returns CDR1 LGHNA and CDR2 YSLEER. CDR3 length: 13 amino acids. The CDR3 nucleotides read TGCGCCAGCAGCTCGGGTGGTTTGAACATTCAGTACTTC. Its protein is CASSSGGLNIQYF.

The chain links TRBV4-2 to TRBJ1-1; the D is unclear. The CDR3 is 16 amino acids. Germline values: CDR1 LGHNA, CDR2 YNFKEQ. The V gene lost 1 base and the J gene lost 2 bases, with 14 bases spanning the gap. This CDR3 reads CASSQVVTGRNTEAFF. The CDR3, as DNA: TGTGCCAGCAGCCAAGTTGTGACGGGGAGAAACACTGAAGCTTTCTTT.

This clonotype appeared once. This rearrangement joins TRBV29-1 to TRBJ2-7; perhaps TRBD2 as D (5 bases). The CDR3 sequence is 16 residues long. V gave up 0 bases and J gave up 7 bases, with 22 bases separating them. Germline CDR1 is SQVTM and CDR2 is ANQGSEA. CDR3 bases: TGCAGCGTTGAAGACAGGCTTTGGGGAGCCTACAATGAGCAGTACTTC. Its protein product is CSVEDRLWGAYNEQYF.